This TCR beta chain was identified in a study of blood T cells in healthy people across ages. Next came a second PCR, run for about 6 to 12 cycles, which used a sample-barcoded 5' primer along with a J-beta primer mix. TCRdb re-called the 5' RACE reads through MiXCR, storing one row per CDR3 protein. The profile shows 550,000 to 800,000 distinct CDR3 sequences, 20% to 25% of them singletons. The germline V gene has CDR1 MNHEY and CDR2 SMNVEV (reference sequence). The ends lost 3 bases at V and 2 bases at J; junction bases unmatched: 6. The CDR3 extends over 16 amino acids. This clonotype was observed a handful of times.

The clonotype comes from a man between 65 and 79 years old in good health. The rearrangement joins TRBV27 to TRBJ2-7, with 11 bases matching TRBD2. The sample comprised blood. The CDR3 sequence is CASSLSSGRYPYEQYF. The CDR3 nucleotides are TGTGCCAGCAGTTTGTCTAGCGGGAGGTATCCCTACGAGCAGTACTTC.